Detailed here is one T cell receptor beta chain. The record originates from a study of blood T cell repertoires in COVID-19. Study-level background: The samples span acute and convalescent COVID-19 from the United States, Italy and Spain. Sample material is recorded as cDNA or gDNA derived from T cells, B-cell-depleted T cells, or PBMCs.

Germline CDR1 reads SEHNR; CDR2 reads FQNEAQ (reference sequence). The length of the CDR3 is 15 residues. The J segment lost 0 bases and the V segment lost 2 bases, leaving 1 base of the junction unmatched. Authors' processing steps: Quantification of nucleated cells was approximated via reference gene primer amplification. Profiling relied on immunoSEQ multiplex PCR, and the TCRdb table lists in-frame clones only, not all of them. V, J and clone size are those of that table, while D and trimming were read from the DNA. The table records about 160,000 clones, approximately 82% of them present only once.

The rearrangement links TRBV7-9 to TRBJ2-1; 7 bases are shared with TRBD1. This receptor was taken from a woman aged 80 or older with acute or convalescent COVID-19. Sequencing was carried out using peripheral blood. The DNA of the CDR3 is TGTGCCAGCAGCTTAAGGGGGCTCTCCTACAATGAGCAGTTCTTC. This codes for CASSLRGLSYNEQFF.